One and the same sample provided the 4 T cell receptor beta chains below, sequenced in a study of T cell changes during pregnancy in multiple sclerosis. The repertoire was sequenced with immunoSEQ multiplex PCR; TCRdb's copy has only in-frame clones and lacks some. The sample carries about 69,000 clones, roughly 90% recorded once. The material was peripheral blood, obtained in the third trimester of pregnancy. These receptors all stem from a female donor with multiple sclerosis, enrolled in a pregnancy study.

The chain is built from TRBV10-1 and TRBJ2-7; 9 nucleotides match TRBD1. The V gene end was trimmed by 10 bases and the J gene end by 6 bases; junction bases not matched to a gene: 4. CDR1 is WNHNN and CDR2 is SYGVQD in the germline V gene (reference sequence). The CDR3 length is 11 residues. CDR3 protein: CATRQGGEQYF. As DNA, the CDR3 is TGCGCCACCAGACAGGGGGGCGAGCAGTACTTC.

V and J are TRBV5-1 and TRBJ2-1, with TRBD2 identical over 11 bases. The CDR3 runs to 20 residues. Germline loops: CDR1 SGHRS, CDR2 YFSETQ. V was pared by 1 base and J by 0 bases, with 12 bases of the junction left unmatched. CDR3 in amino acids: CASSLRPLAGAISSYNEQFF. CDR3 DNA: TGCGCCAGCAGCTTGAGGCCACTAGCGGGGGCTATCTCCTCCTACAATGAGCAGTTCTTC.

The chain has TRBV9 and TRBJ2-1; 9 bases match TRBD2. Germline loops: CDR1 SGDLS, CDR2 YYNGEE. Trimming removed 5 bases from V and 5 bases from J; junction bases left unmatched: 5. The CDR3 is 14 residues long. The CDR3 is CASSYGTSNNEQFF. As DNA, the CDR3 is TGTGCCAGCAGTTACGGGACTAGCAACAATGAGCAGTTCTTC. The whole variable domain, filled in from reference TRBV9 and TRBJ2-1, reads DSGVTQTPKHLITATGQRVTLRCSPRSGDLSVYWYQQSLDQGLQFLIQYYNGEERAKGNILERFSAQQFPDLHSELNLSSLELGDSALYFCASSYGTSNNEQFFGPGTRLTVL.

The chain has TRBV7-2 and TRBJ2-1; no definite D call. CDR3 size: 15 residues. The V end was cut by 5 bases, the J end by 2 bases, with 13 bases between. Germline V gene sequence: CDR1 SGHTA, CDR2 FQGNSA. In nucleotides, the CDR3 is TGTGCCAGCAGCCCGAGTAGACAAGCCTACAATGAGCAGTTCTTC. It codes for CASSPSRQAYNEQFF.